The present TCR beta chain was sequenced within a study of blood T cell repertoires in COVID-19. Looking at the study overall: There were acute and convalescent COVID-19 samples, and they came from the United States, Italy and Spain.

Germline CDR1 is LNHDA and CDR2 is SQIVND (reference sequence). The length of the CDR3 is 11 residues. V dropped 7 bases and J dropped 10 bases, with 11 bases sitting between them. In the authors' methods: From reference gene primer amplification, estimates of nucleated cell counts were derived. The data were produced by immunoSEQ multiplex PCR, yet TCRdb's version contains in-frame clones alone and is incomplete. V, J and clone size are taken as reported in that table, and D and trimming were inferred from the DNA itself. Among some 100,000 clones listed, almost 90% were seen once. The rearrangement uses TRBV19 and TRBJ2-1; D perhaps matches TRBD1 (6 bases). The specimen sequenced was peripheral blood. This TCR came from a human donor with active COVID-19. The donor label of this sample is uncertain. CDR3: CASNTGREQFF. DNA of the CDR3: TGTGCCAGTAACACAGGGAGAGAGCAGTTCTTC.